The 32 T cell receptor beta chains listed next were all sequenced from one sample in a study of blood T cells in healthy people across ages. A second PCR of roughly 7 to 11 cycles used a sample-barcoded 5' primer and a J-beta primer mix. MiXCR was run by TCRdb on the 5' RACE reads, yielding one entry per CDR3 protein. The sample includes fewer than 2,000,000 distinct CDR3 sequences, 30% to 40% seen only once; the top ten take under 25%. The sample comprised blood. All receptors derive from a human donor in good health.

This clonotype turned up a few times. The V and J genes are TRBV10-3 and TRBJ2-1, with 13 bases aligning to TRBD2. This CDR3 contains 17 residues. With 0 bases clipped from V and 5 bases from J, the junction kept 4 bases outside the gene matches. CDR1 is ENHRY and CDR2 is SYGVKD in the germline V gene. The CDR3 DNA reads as TGTGCCATCAGTGAGTCTGTGGGGACTAGCGGGGACAATGAGCAGTTCTTC. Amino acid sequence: CAISESVGTSGDNEQFF.

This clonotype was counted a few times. The CDR3 DNA reads TGTGCCAGCAGCTTAGCGAGCGGGACAGGCGTGGGCTACACCTTC. It yields the protein CASSLASGTGVGYTF. V gene TRBV7-2 combines with J gene TRBJ1-2; 8 bases map to TRBD1. The CDR3 runs to 15 residues. CDR1 is SGHTA, CDR2 FQGNSA, per germline. The V segment lost 0 bases and the J segment 8 bases; nucleotides outside the gene matches: 8.

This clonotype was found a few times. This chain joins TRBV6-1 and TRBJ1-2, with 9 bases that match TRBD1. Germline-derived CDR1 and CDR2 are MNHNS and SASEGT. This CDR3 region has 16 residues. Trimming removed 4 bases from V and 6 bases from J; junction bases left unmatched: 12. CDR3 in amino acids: CASSGTGVTRVDGYTF. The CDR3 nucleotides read TGTGCCAGCAGTGGGACAGGGGTCACCAGAGTGGATGGCTACACCTTC.

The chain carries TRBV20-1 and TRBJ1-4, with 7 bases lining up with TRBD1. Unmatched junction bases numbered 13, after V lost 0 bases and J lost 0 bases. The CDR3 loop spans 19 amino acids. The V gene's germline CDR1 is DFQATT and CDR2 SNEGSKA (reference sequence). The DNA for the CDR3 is TGCAGTGCTAGAGATAGGGGACAGTACAATTATGCAACTAATGAAAAACTGTTTTTT. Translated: CSARDRGQYNYATNEKLFF.

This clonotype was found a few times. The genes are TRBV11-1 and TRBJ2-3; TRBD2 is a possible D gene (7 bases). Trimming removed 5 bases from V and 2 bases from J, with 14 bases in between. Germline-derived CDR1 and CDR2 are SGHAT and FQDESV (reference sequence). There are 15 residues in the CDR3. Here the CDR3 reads CASSPRGAYTDTQYF. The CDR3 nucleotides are TGTGCCAGCAGCCCTCGGGGGGCTTACACAGATACGCAGTATTTT. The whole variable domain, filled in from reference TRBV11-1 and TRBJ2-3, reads EAEVAQSPRYKITEKSQAVAFWCDPISGHATLYWYRQILGQGPELLVQFQDESVVDDSQLPKDRFSAERLKGVDSTLKIQPAELGDSAMYLCASSPRGAYTDTQYFGPGTRLTVL.

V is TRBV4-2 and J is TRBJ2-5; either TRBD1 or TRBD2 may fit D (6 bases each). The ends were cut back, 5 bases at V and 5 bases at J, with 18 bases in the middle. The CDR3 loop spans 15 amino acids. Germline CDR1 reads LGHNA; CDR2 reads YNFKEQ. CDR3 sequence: CASSEYWGAGETQYF. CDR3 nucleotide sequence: TGTGCCAGCAGCGAATACTGGGGGGCCGGGGAGACCCAGTACTTC.

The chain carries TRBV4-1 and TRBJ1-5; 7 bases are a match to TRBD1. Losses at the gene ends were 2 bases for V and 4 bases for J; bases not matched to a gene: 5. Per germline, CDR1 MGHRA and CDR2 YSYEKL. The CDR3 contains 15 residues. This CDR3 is CASSQSTGANQPQHF. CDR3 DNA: TGCGCCAGCAGCCAAAGCACAGGGGCGAATCAGCCCCAGCATTTT.

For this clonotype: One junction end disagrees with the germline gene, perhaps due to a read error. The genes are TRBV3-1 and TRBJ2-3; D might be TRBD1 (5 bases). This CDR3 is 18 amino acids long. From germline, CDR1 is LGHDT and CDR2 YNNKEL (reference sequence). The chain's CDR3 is CASSLYRNRPSSTDTRYF. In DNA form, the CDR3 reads TGTGCCAGCAGCCTCTATCGTAACAGGCCCTCGAGCACAGATACGCGGTATTTT.

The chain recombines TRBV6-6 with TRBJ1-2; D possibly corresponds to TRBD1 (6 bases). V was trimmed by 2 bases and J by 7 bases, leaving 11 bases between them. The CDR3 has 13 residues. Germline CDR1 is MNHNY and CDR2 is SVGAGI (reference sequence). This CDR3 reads CASSYAGAGGYTF. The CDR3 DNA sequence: TGTGCCAGCAGTTACGCGGGGGCGGGTGGCTACACCTTC.

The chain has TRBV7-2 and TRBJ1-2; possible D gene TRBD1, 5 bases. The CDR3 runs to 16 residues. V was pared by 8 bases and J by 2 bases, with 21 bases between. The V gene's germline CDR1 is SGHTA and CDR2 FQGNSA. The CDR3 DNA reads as TGTGCCAGCGTACGAACGCCCGGGACGATCAACTATGGCTACACCTTC. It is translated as CASVRTPGTINYGYTF.

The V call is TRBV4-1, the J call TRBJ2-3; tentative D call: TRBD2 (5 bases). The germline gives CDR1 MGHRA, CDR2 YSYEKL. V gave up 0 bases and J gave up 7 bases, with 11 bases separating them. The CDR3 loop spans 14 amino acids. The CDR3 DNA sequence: TGCGCCAGCAGCCAAGAAAGAAGCGGAAATACGCAGTATTTT. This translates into CASSQERSGNTQYF.

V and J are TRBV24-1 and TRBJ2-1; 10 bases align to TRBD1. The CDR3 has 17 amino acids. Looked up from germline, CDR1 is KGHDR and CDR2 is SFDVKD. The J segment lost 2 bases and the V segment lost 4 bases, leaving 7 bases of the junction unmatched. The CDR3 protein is CATSDPPGQGTYNEQFF. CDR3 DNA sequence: TGTGCCACCAGTGACCCACCGGGACAGGGGACCTACAATGAGCAGTTCTTC.

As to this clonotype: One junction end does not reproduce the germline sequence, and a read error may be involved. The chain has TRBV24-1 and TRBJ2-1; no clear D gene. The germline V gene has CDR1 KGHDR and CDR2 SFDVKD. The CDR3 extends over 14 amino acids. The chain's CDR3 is CATSEPYSNNGQFF. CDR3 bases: TGTGCCACCAGTGAGCCTTACAGCAACAATGGGCAGTTCTTC.

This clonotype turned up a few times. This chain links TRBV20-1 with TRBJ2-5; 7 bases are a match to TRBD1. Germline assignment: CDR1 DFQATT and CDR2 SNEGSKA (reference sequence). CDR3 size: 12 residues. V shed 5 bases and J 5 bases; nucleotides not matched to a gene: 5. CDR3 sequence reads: CSASGTVETQYF. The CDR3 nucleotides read TGCAGTGCTTCGGGGACAGTCGAGACCCAGTACTTC.

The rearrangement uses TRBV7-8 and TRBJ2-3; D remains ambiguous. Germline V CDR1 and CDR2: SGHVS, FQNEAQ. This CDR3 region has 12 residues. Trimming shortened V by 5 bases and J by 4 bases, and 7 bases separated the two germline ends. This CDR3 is CASSHDSDTQYF. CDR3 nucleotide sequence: TGTGCCAGCAGCCACGACTCAGATACGCAGTATTTT. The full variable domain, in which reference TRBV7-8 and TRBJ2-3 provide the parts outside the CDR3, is GAGVSQSPRYKVAKRGQDVALRCDPISGHVSLFWYQQALGQGPEFLTYFQNEAQLDKSGLPSDRFFAERPEGSVSTLKIQRTQQEDSAVYLCASSHDSDTQYFGPGTRLTVL.

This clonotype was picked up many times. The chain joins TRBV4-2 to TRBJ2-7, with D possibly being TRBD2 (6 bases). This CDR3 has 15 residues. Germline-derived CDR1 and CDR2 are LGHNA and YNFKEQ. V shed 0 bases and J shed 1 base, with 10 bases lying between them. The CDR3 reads CASSQEGAGSYEQYF. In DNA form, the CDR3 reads TGTGCCAGCAGCCAAGAAGGGGCGGGGTCCTACGAGCAGTACTTC.

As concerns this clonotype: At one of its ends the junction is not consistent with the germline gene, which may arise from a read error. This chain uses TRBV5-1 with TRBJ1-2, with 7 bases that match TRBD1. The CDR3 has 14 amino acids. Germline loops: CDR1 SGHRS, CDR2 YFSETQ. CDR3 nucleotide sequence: TGCGCCGGCAGCCCAGGGACAGTGAACTATGGCTACACCTTC. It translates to CAGSPGTVNYGYTF.

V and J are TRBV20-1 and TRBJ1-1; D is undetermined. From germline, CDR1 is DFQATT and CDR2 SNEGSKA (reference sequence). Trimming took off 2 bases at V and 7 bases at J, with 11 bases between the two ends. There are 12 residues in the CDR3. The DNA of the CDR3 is TGCAGTGCTAGACAAGGAGATTATGAAGCTTTCTTT. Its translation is CSARQGDYEAFF.

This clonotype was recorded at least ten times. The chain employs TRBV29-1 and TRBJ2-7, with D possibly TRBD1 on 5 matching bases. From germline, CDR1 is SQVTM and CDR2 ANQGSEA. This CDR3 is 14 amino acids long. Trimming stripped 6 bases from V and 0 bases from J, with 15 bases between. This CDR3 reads CSVAKGVGSYEQYF. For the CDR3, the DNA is TGCAGCGTGGCCAAAGGGGTCGGCTCCTACGAGCAGTACTTC.

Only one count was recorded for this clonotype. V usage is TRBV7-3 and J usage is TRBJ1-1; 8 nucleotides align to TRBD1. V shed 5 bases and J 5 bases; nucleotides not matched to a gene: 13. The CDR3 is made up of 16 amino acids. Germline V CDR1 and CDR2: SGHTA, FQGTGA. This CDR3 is CASSLTGGVAGTEAFF. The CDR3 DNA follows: TGTGCCAGCAGCCTTACAGGGGGGGTCGCGGGGACTGAAGCTTTCTTT.

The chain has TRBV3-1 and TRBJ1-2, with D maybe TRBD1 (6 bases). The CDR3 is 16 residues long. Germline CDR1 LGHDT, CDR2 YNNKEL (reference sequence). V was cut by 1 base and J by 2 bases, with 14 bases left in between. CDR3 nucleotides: TGTGCCAGCAGCCAAGTATTGGACAGCTCAAACTATGGCTACACCTTC. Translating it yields CASSQVLDSSNYGYTF.

The DNA of the CDR3 is TGTGCCAGCAGTTTGGGACTCCCTACCTACAATGAGCAGTTCTTC. Its translation is CASSLGLPTYNEQFF. The chain recombines TRBV27 with TRBJ2-1; TRBD2 is a possible D gene (6 bases). The V end lost 3 bases, the J end lost 2 bases, and 11 bases lay between the germline ends. The CDR3 is made up of 15 amino acids. From germline, CDR1 is MNHEY and CDR2 SMNVEV (reference sequence).

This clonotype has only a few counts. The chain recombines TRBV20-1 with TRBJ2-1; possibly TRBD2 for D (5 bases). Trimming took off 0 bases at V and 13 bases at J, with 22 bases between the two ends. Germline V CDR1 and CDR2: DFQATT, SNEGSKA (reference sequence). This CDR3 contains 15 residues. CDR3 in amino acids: CSARDRFLAKNIQFF. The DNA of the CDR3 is TGCAGTGCTAGAGATCGTTTTCTAGCCAAAAACATTCAGTTCTTC.

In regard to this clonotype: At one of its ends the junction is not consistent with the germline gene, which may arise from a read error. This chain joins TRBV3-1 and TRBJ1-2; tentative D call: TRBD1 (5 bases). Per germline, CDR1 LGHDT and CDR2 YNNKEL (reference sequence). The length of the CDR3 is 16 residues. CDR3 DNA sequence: TGTACCAGCAGCCAATGGGACGGGGACTCTAACTATGGCTACACCTTC. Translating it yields CTSSQWDGDSNYGYTF.

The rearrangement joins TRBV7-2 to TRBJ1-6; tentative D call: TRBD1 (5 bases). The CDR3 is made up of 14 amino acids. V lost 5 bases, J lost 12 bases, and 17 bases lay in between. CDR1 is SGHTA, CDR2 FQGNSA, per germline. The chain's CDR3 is CASSLRQLGGPLHF. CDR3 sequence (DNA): TGTGCCAGCAGCCTTAGACAGCTCGGGGGACCCCTCCACTTT.

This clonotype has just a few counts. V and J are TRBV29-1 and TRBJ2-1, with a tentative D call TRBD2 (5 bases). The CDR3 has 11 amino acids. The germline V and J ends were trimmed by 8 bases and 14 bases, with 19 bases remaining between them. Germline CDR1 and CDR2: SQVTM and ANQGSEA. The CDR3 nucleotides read TGCAGCCTGTTGCACTCCCCGAGGGAGTTCTTC. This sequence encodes CSLLHSPREFF.

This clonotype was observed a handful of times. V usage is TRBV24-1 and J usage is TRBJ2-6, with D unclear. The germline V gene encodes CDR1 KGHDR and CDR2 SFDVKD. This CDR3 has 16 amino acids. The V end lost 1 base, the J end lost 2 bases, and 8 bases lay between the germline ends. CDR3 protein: CATSDLKETGANVLTF. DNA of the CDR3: TGTGCCACCAGTGATTTAAAGGAGACTGGGGCCAACGTCCTGACTTTC.

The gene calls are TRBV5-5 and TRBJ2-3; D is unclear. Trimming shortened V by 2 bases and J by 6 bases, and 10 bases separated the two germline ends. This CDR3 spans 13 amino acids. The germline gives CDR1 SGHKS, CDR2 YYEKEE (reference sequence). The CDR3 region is CASSLGPMDTQYF. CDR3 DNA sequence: TGTGCCAGCAGCTTAGGGCCAATGGATACGCAGTATTTT.

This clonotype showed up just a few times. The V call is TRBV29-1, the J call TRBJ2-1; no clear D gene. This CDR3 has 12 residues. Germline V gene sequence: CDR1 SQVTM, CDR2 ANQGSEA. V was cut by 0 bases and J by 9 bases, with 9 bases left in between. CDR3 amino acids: CSVEDGVGEQFF. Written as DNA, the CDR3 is TGCAGCGTTGAAGATGGGGTGGGTGAGCAGTTCTTC.

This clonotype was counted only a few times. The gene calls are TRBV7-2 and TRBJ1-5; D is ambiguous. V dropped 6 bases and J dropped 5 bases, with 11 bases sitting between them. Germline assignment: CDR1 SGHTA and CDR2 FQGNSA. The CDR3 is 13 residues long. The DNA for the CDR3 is TGTGCCAGCAGTCAATACCTCGATCAGCCCCAGCATTTT. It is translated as CASSQYLDQPQHF.

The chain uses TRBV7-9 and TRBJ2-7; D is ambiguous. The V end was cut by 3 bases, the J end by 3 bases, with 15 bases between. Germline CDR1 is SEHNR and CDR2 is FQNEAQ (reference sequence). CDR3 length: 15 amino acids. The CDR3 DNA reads TGTGCCAGCAGCTTCCGGACCATTGGTTACTACGAGCAGTACTTC. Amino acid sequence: CASSFRTIGYYEQYF.

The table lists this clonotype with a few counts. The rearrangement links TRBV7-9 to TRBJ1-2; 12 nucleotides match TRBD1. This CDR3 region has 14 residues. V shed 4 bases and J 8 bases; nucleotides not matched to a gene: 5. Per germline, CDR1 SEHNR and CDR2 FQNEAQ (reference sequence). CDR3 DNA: TGTGCCAGCAGCTCACGGGACAGGGGGCTCGGCTACACCTTC. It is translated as CASSSRDRGLGYTF. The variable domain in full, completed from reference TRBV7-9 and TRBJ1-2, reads DTGVSQNPRHKITKRGQNVTFRCDPISEHNRLYWYRQTLGQGPEFLTYFQNEAQLEKSRLLSDRFSAERPKGSFSTLEIQRTEQGDSAMYLCASSSRDRGLGYTFGSGTRLTVV.